This T cell receptor (beta chain) was profiled in a study of OX40 agonist ivuxolimab in advanced cancers. About the research overall: Ivuxolimab, an antibody acting as an agonist of OX40 (CD134), was used to treat patients. Subjects had a mean age of roughly 60 years, with a range of 23 to 79; just over 80% were male. Study-level findings and limits: Expansion of clones was among the lowest in partial responders at 0.1-3.0 mg/kg.

Data came from immunoSEQ multiplex PCR; TCRdb stores just in-frame clones and leaves some out. Of about 84,000 clones listed, approximately 89% are singletons. As for this clone: No antigen is known for it.

The V gene end was trimmed by 3 bases and the J gene end by 5 bases; junction bases not matched to a gene: 3. This CDR3 has 14 residues. Per the germline V gene, CDR1 is LNHDA and CDR2 is SQIVND (reference sequence). Autoimmune disease history or systemic immunosuppression excluded patients. The origin of this receptor is an adult with an advanced solid tumor such as melanoma, head and neck, liver or kidney cancer. This rearrangement joins TRBV19 to TRBJ2-3; 9 bases are shared with TRBD1. Sequenced material: CD4+ or CD8+ T cells sorted from blood, taken in a trial of the OX40 agonist ivuxolimab. The CDR3 loop is CASSIQTGGDTQYF. CDR3 nucleotide sequence: TGTGCCAGTAGTATTCAGACAGGGGGAGATACGCAGTATTTT.